What follows are 27 T cell receptor beta chains derived from one specimen sequenced in a study of blood T cell repertoires in COVID-19. Repertoires were generated with immunoSEQ multiplex PCR, while TCRdb's copy carries only in-frame clones and drops some. The data hold 150,000 to 200,000 clones, with 85% to 90% observed a single time. Specimen: peripheral blood. The receptors come from a man in his late teens or twenties with acute or convalescent COVID-19.

The genes are TRBV27 and TRBJ2-3; weak D call: TRBD1 (5 bases). Germline CDR1 and CDR2: MNHEY and SMNVEV (reference sequence). This CDR3 contains 14 residues. Trimming took off 8 bases at V and 2 bases at J, with 14 bases between the two ends. The CDR3 nucleotides read TGTGCCAGCGGAGAGACAGCCTCCACAGATACGCAGTATTTT. Protein product: CASGETASTDTQYF.

The chain is built from TRBV11-2 and TRBJ2-7, with D maybe TRBD1 (5 bases). The CDR3 sequence is 14 residues long. V lost 5 bases to trimming and J lost 2 bases, with 13 bases between them. CDR1 is SGHAT, CDR2 FQNNGV, per germline. The CDR3 coding sequence is TGTGCCAGCAGCATCTACAGGTTTACCTACGAGCAGTACTTC. Translated: CASSIYRFTYEQYF.

The V and J genes are TRBV7-6 and TRBJ2-1; D is possibly TRBD2 (7 bases). There are 17 residues in the CDR3. Deletions cut 5 bases from V and 3 bases from J, with 20 bases between. The germline CDR1 and CDR2 sequences are SGHVS and FNYEAQ. The CDR3 coding sequence is TGTGCCAGCAGCCCCTTAGGGGGGGTATCAATCTACAATGAGCAGTTCTTC. It specifies CASSPLGGVSIYNEQFF.

The chain is built from TRBV14 and TRBJ1-1; 7 bases match TRBD1. Germline V gene sequence: CDR1 SGHDN, CDR2 FVKESK. There are 14 residues in the CDR3. With 5 bases clipped from V and 4 bases from J, the junction kept 7 bases outside the gene matches. The CDR3 DNA follows: TGTGCCAGCAGCTACAGGGGAAGCGTCACTGAAGCTTTCTTT. Translation: CASSYRGSVTEAFF.

The CDR3 sequence: CASSLSPADGYTF. CDR3 DNA: TGTGCCAGCAGCTTAAGCCCGGCGGATGGCTACACCTTC. The chain recombines TRBV7-9 with TRBJ1-2; no clear D gene. The CDR3 covers 13 residues. V lost 2 bases and J 6 bases, leaving 10 bases between the germline ends. Looked up from germline, CDR1 is SEHNR and CDR2 is FQNEAQ (reference sequence).

This chain links TRBV7-2 with TRBJ2-3; unclear D gene. V dropped 5 bases and J dropped 3 bases, with 6 bases sitting between them. The germline gives CDR1 SGHTA, CDR2 FQGNSA. This CDR3 comprises 12 residues. CDR3 nucleotide sequence: TGTGCCAGCAGCCTCCAGACAGATACGCAGTATTTT. Amino acids: CASSLQTDTQYF.

This clone was found a few times. The chain uses TRBV11-2 and TRBJ2-7, with D possibly being TRBD2 (6 bases). From germline, CDR1 is SGHAT and CDR2 FQNNGV. This CDR3 region has 14 residues. Trimming took 5 bases from V and 3 from J, leaving 14 bases between them. The CDR3 sequence: CASSARRGYYEQYV. The CDR3 bases are TGTGCCAGCAGCGCCCGACGGGGGTACTACGAGCAGTACGTC.

V and J are TRBV6-5 and TRBJ2-1; a weak D match, TRBD1 (6 bases). This CDR3 has 15 amino acids. Germline assignment: CDR1 MNHEY and CDR2 SVGAGI. With 1 base removed from V and 5 bases from J, the gap between germline ends came to 12 bases. The CDR3 spells CASSYLGARDNEQFF. The CDR3 DNA is TGTGCCAGCAGTTACTTGGGGGCCAGGGACAATGAGCAGTTCTTC.

The rearrangement joins TRBV19 to TRBJ1-4; 8 nucleotides match TRBD1. With V trimmed by 5 bases and J by 7 bases, 6 bases remained unmatched. CDR3 length: 14 residues. The germline gives CDR1 LNHDA, CDR2 SQIVND (reference sequence). The CDR3 here is CASSGQGYGEKLFF. For the CDR3, the DNA is TGTGCCAGTAGTGGACAGGGATACGGTGAAAAACTGTTTTTT.

This sequence joins TRBV19 and TRBJ1-5; no clear D. Trimming removed 3 bases from V and 3 bases from J, with 12 bases in between. The CDR3 length is 15 residues. Per the germline V gene, CDR1 is LNHDA and CDR2 is SQIVND (reference sequence). The CDR3 DNA sequence: TGTGCCAGTAGTATGGCAGCGTATACCAATCAGCCCCAGCATTTT. It encodes CASSMAAYTNQPQHF.

Worth noting for this clone: At the DNA level, this CDR3 is encoded by other sequences in the same sample as well. This chain uses TRBV18 with TRBJ2-5; D is ambiguous. The CDR3 spans 13 residues. Germline assignment: CDR1 KGHSH and CDR2 LQKENI. V lost 2 bases and J lost 2, with 6 bases in between. In DNA, the CDR3 is TGTGCCAGCTCACCAGGGCAGCAAGAGACCCAGTACTTC. Translating gives CASSPGQQETQYF.

The CDR3 here is CASSRTGAQDTIYF. The CDR3 nucleotides read TGTGCCAGCAGTAGGACAGGGGCTCAGGACACCATATATTTT. The rearrangement joins TRBV27 to TRBJ1-3; TRBD1 agrees at 9 bases. Germline V gene sequence: CDR1 MNHEY, CDR2 SMNVEV (reference sequence). The CDR3 spans 14 residues. Trimming removed 5 bases from V and 8 bases from J; junction bases left unmatched: 7.

The chain recombines TRBV7-2 with TRBJ2-5, with 12 positions matching TRBD1. Germline assignment: CDR1 SGHTA and CDR2 FQGNSA. V lost 0 bases and J lost 7; bases outside the gene matches: 9. This CDR3 is built from 17 residues. This chain's CDR3 is CASSLARDRGRVVTQYF. The CDR3 bases are TGTGCCAGCAGCTTAGCGCGGGACAGGGGGCGTGTAGTGACCCAGTACTTC.

This clone has more than one count but fewer than ten. This rearrangement joins TRBV10-2 to TRBJ1-1, with D possibly matching TRBD1 (5 bases). With 6 bases removed from V and 4 bases from J, the gap between germline ends came to 12 bases. The V gene's germline CDR1 is WSHSY and CDR2 SAAADI. The CDR3 contains 13 residues. The CDR3: CASRRLGGTEAFF. CDR3 DNA: TGCGCCAGCAGGAGACTCGGGGGCACTGAAGCTTTCTTT.

J is TRBJ1-1 and V is TRBV24-1; 11 bases map to TRBD1. Germline loops: CDR1 KGHDR, CDR2 SFDVKD. V lost 7 bases, J lost 1 base, and 1 base stayed unmatched. The CDR3 length is 14 residues. The chain's CDR3 is CATSGTGGNTEAFF. CDR3 nucleotide sequence: TGTGCCACCAGCGGGACAGGGGGGAACACTGAAGCTTTCTTT.

The CDR3 DNA reads TGCGCCAGCAGCTTGGGCTTAGCGGGCACAGATACGCAGTATTTT. Translating gives CASSLGLAGTDTQYF. The gene calls are TRBV5-1 and TRBJ2-3; tentatively, D is TRBD2 (6 bases). Germline assignment: CDR1 SGHRS and CDR2 YFSETQ. The CDR3 has 15 amino acids. Between the trimmed V and J ends, which lost 0 bases and 1 base, there was a span of 9 bases.

CDR3 in DNA: TGTGCCTGGAGTTTTAAACAGGGGGCCCGTGGCTACACCTTC. The encoded protein is CAWSFKQGARGYTF. The chain recombines TRBV30 with TRBJ1-2; TRBD1 aligns across 9 bases. The CDR3 loop spans 14 amino acids. The trim removed 2 bases at V and 7 bases at J, leaving 8 bases unmatched. Germline V gene sequence: CDR1 GTSNPN, CDR2 SVGIG (reference sequence).

This sequence joins TRBV5-5 and TRBJ2-5; 11 nucleotides align to TRBD2. This CDR3 spans 14 amino acids. V shed 7 bases and J 4 bases; nucleotides not matched to a gene: 6. CDR1 is SGHKS and CDR2 is YYEKEE in the germline V gene (reference sequence). CDR3 residues: CASHSGGAGETQYF. Here the CDR3 DNA reads TGTGCCAGCCATAGCGGGGGGGCGGGAGAGACCCAGTACTTC.

The chain uses TRBV29-1 and TRBJ1-2, with 10 bases identical to TRBD1. This CDR3 is built from 12 residues. The V gene end was trimmed by 6 bases and the J gene end by 5 bases; junction bases not matched to a gene: 3. From germline, CDR1 is SQVTM and CDR2 ANQGSEA. The CDR3 DNA sequence: TGCAGCGTCCAGGACAGGGGGTATGGCTACACCTTC. Translated: CSVQDRGYGYTF.

The V and J genes are TRBV4-2 and TRBJ2-2; D not certain. Germline V gene sequence: CDR1 LGHNA, CDR2 YNFKEQ. V shed 3 bases and J shed 3 bases, with 11 bases lying between them. The CDR3 extends over 15 amino acids. The CDR3 region is CASSQSRVDTGELFF. CDR3 nucleotides: TGTGCCAGCAGCCAGTCCCGTGTTGACACCGGGGAGCTGTTTTTT.

The genes are TRBV27 and TRBJ2-1; 7 bases match TRBD2. The ends lost 10 bases at V and 4 bases at J; junction bases unmatched: 10. There are 14 residues in the CDR3. Germline values: CDR1 MNHEY, CDR2 SMNVEV (reference sequence). The CDR3, as DNA: TGTGCCACCTCCGGCGCTAGCGGATACAATGAGCAGTTCTTC. Translation gives CATSGASGYNEQFF.

The chain carries TRBV5-8 and TRBJ1-3; maybe TRBD1 (6 bases). CDR3 size: 15 residues. V was trimmed by 2 bases and J by 0 bases, leaving 9 bases between them. Germline V gene sequence: CDR1 SGHTS, CDR2 YDEGEE. The CDR3 spells CASSFDRYSGNTIYF. In nucleotides, the CDR3 is TGTGCCAGCAGCTTCGACAGGTACTCTGGAAACACCATATATTTT.

This rearrangement joins TRBV12-5 to TRBJ1-1, with 9 nucleotides matching TRBD1. J lost 1 base, V lost 0 bases, and 3 bases had no gene match. CDR1 and CDR2 from the germline V gene are LGHNT and FRNRAP. CDR3 length: 16 amino acids. For the CDR3, the DNA is TGTGCTAGTGGTTTGGTTACGGGACAGGGGAACACTGAAGCTTTCTTT. As protein: CASGLVTGQGNTEAFF. The full variable domain, in which reference TRBV12-5 and TRBJ1-1 provide the parts outside the CDR3, is DARVTQTPRHKVTEMGQEVTMRCQPILGHNTVFWYRQTMMQGLELLAYFRNRAPLDDSGMPKDRFSAEMPDATLATLKIQPSEPRDSAVYFCASGLVTGQGNTEAFFGQGTRLTVV.

This chain uses TRBV18 with TRBJ1-5; tentatively, D is TRBD1 (6 bases). CDR3 length: 14 residues. Per germline, CDR1 KGHSH and CDR2 LQKENI. V lost 4 bases and J 4 bases, leaving 11 bases between the germline ends. CDR3 region: CASSQQGANQPQHF. CDR3 sequence (DNA): TGTGCCAGCTCACAACAGGGCGCGAATCAGCCCCAGCATTTT.

As DNA, the CDR3 is TGTGCCAGCAGTGAATCTGGCATTCTTTTCTATGGCTACACCTTC. Translation gives CASSESGILFYGYTF. This chain connects TRBV25-1 to TRBJ1-2; D is uncertain. Germline V gene data show CDR1 as MGHDK and CDR2 as SYGVNS. This CDR3 has 15 amino acids. Trimming stripped 1 base from V and 4 bases from J, with 13 bases between.

This chain links TRBV18 with TRBJ1-2; 8 bases are a match to TRBD1. V shed 2 bases and J 4 bases; nucleotides not matched to a gene: 9. The CDR3 totals 16 residues. CDR1 is KGHSH and CDR2 is LQKENI in the germline V gene. The CDR3 region has the DNA TGTGCCAGCTCACCAAACGAGAACAGGGGGGTCTATGGCTACACCTTC. Protein product: CASSPNENRGVYGYTF.

V usage is TRBV28 and J usage is TRBJ1-4, with TRBD1 matching 8 bases. Germline values: CDR1 MDHEN, CDR2 SYDVKM. The CDR3 is 15 residues long. The junction had 6 bases not matched to a gene; V was cut back by 1 base and J by 8 bases. The CDR3 DNA follows: TGTGCCAGCAGTTTATTTCAGGGGGCAAGGGAAAAACTGTTTTTT. Translating gives CASSLFQGAREKLFF.